This is a list of T cell receptor beta chains from one sample in a study of T cell responses to AZD1222 COVID-19 vaccine. Sequencing used immunoSEQ multiplex PCR; TCRdb keeps in-frame clones, though not all of them. The table shows 90,000 to 110,000 clones, with roughly 87% occurring only once. The starting material was peripheral blood, obtained on day 0 of MenACWY control vaccination. Source of these receptors: an adult in good health. Each CDR3 is given with its conserved first and last residue. The D gene is left open where the match is weak. The size of a clone is reported for some rows only, either as once, few or many, or as a class for expanded clones.

>NA|TRBD2|TRBV7-7|TRBJ2-2
TGTGCTACAGGGACTAGCGGGTCGAACACCGGGGAGCTGTTTTTT
CATGTSGSNTGELFF
>NA|TRBD2|TRBV7-2|TRBJ2-3
TGTGCCAGCAGCTTAGTGGGGACTAACACAGATACGCAGTATTTT
CASSLVGTNTDTQYF
>NA|NA|TRBV30|TRBJ1-5
TGTGCCTGGAGTGTGGCGGGGGCTAATAGGGGCAATCAGCCCCAGCATTTT
CAWSVAGANRGNQPQHF
>NA|NA|TRBV7-6|TRBJ2-3
TGTGCCGGATCGACAGGACTATCCACAGATACGCAGTATTTT
CAGSTGLSTDTQYF
>NA|TRBD1|TRBV7-6|TRBJ1-3
TGTGCCAGCAGCTCCCTAACAGGGGGTGGAAACACCATATATTTT
CASSSLTGGGNTIYF
>NA|TRBD1|TRBV27|TRBJ1-2
TGTGCCAGCACCGGGACAGGGAACTATGGCTACACCTTC
CASTGTGNYGYTF
>NA|NA|TRBV3-1/TRBV3-2|TRBJ1-2
TGTGCCTCCGGGGGCTCTAACTATGGCTACACCTTC
CASGGSNYGYTF
>NA|NA|TRBV4-3|TRBJ1-6
TGCGCCAGCAGCCAAGATTTAAATAGAGGGACGGGGAGCGGGTCACCCCTCCACTTT
CASSQDLNRGTGSGSPLHF
>NA|TRBD1|TRBV7-2|TRBJ1-4
TGTGCCAGCAGCTTACGGGCCGCCAGGGGGGAAAAACTGTTTTTT
CASSLRAARGEKLFF
>few|NA|TRBV7-9|TRBJ1-4
TGTGCCAGCAGCTTACTCGAGGCAACTAATGAAAAACTGTTTTTT
CASSLLEATNEKLFF
>NA|NA|TRBV9|TRBJ1-5
TGTGCCAGCAGCGTAGATGGAGACGTCTTTCAGCCCCAGCATTTT
CASSVDGDVFQPQHF
>NA|NA|TRBV5-6|TRBJ2-1
TGTGCCAGCAGCTTGGTCGGGGGAAATGAGCAGTTCTTC
CASSLVGGNEQFF
>NA|NA|TRBV28|TRBJ1-4
TGTGCCAGCAGTCAAAACTCCGGGCGACAAAAACTGTTTTTT
CASSQNSGRQKLFF
>few|NA|TRBV5-4|TRBJ2-5
TGTGCCAGCAGCGCGGCGGGGCGCGGAGGGGGTGAGACCCAGTACTTC
CASSAAGRGGGETQYF
>NA|TRBD1|TRBV5-1|TRBJ1-4
TGCGCCAGCAGCTTGGAGGGACAGCTTTCTAATGAAAAACTGTTTTTT
CASSLEGQLSNEKLFF
>NA|NA|TRBV6-5|TRBJ2-3
TGTGCCAGCAGTTACCAGGGGACCCTCACAGATACGCAGTATTTT
CASSYQGTLTDTQYF
>NA|NA|TRBV4-3|TRBJ1-2
TGCGCCAGCAGCCAAGCGTCCCGGTTTTACTATGGCTACACCTTC
CASSQASRFYYGYTF
>NA|TRBD1|TRBV5-8|TRBJ1-4
TGTGCCAGCAGCAACGGACAGGGGGCATATGAAAAACTGTTTTTT
CASSNGQGAYEKLFF
>NA|TRBD1|TRBV18|TRBJ1-2
TGTGCCAGCTCACCCCCGGGACAGGCTCGCCCAGGGCATGGCTACACCTTC
CASSPPGQARPGHGYTF
>NA|NA|TRBV7-9|TRBJ2-2
TGTGCCAGCAGCCCCCCCTTTGCCGGGGAGCTGTTTTTT
CASSPPFAGELFF
>NA|NA|TRBV28|TRBJ2-7
TGTGCCAGCAGTTTCACGACTCACTACGAGCAGTACTTC
CASSFTTHYEQYF
>NA|NA|TRBV4-3|TRBJ1-2
TGCGCCAGCAGCCGTGAAAGGCTACGGGTTTATGGCTACACCTTC
CASSRERLRVYGYTF
>NA|NA|TRBV7-2|TRBJ2-1
TGTGCCAGCAGCCAACAGGGCGGCAATGAGCAGTTCTTC
CASSQQGGNEQFF
>NA|TRBD1|TRBV5-1|TRBJ2-1
TGCGCCAGCATGCCAACCGGGACAGCTTTCTTTTACAATGAGCAGTTCTTC
CASMPTGTAFFYNEQFF
>NA|NA|TRBV3-1/TRBV3-2|TRBJ1-3
TGTGCCAGCAGCCAAGGAGGCAGGGTGGAAAACACCATATATTTT
CASSQGGRVENTIYF
>NA|NA|TRBV27|TRBJ1-6
TGTGCCAGCAGATCCCGCGTCCGGGGGGGGAACGCCTATAATTCACCCCTCCACTTT
CASRSRVRGGNAYNSPLHF
>NA|NA|TRBV19|TRBJ1-1
TGTGCCAGTTCAGGGACCAGAGACACTGAAGCTTTCTTT
CASSGTRDTEAFF
>NA|NA|TRBV9|TRBJ1-2
TGTGCCAGCAGCAACCTCGGTGACGCTAACTATGGCTACACCTTC
CASSNLGDANYGYTF
>many|TRBD2|TRBV6-6|TRBJ2-1
TGTGCCAGCAGTTACTGGGGGGGTACTAACAATGAGCAGTTCTTC
CASSYWGGTNNEQFF
>NA|TRBD1|TRBV7-8|TRBJ1-5
TGTGCCAGCAGCCAGACAGGGGGAAGGCAGCCCCAGCATTTT
CASSQTGGRQPQHF
>once|TRBD1|TRBV9|TRBJ1-6
TGTGCCAGCAGCGTAGGGGACAGGGGGGAACGTCCCCTCCACTTT
CASSVGDRGERPLHF
>NA|TRBD2|TRBV18|TRBJ2-1
TGTGCCAGCTCACCTGGACTAGCGGGAGGAGGTGAGCAGTTCTTC
CASSPGLAGGGEQFF
>NA|TRBD1|TRBV5-1|TRBJ1-1
TGCGCCAGCAGCTTGGCGACAGGGGGTTACACTGAAGCTTTCTTT
CASSLATGGYTEAFF
>NA|TRBD2|TRBV7-3|TRBJ2-1
TGTGCCAGCAGCTTAAGAACTAGCGGGAGAGGGGATGAGCAGTTCTTC
CASSLRTSGRGDEQFF
>NA|NA|TRBV30|TRBJ1-1
TGTGCCTGGAACGACGGAAACACTGAAGCTTTCTTT
CAWNDGNTEAFF
>NA|TRBD1|TRBV18|TRBJ2-3
TGTGCCAGCTCACCACCGACAGGGGTGATAGATACGCAGTATTTT
CASSPPTGVIDTQYF
>few|TRBD2|TRBV7-6|TRBJ2-1
TGTGCCAGCAGCCCTCGACTAGCGGGGGGGGATGAGCAGTTCTTC
CASSPRLAGGDEQFF
>NA|TRBD1|TRBV18|TRBJ1-1
TGTGCCAGCTCACCGACAGGGCCTCCGAACACTGAAGCTTTCTTT
CASSPTGPPNTEAFF
>NA|NA|TRBV28|TRBJ1-2
TGTGCCAGCAGTTTAACGGGGGGCGCAGGGTATGGCTACACCTTC
CASSLTGGAGYGYTF
>NA|TRBD1|TRBV7-9|TRBJ1-6
TGTGCCAGCAGCTTCTGGTCCGGGACAGGAAGCTCCTATAATTCACCCCTCCACTTT
CASSFWSGTGSSYNSPLHF
>once|TRBD2|TRBV19|TRBJ2-5
TGTGCCAGTAGTCGGGACTACTCTTCAGAGACCCAGTACTTC
CASSRDYSSETQYF
>NA|NA|TRBV7-9|TRBJ1-1
TGTGCCAGCCTTTGGACAGAGAACACTGAAGCTTTCTTT
CASLWTENTEAFF
>NA|NA|TRBV7-9|TRBJ2-3
TGTGCCAGCAGCTCACAGGGGGGGTCACCAGATACGCAGTATTTT
CASSSQGGSPDTQYF
>NA|NA|TRBV28|TRBJ2-7
TGTGCCAGCAGCCTACAGGGAACCTACGAGCAGTACTTC
CASSLQGTYEQYF
>NA|NA|TRBV11-1|TRBJ2-3
TGTGCCAGCAGCTCTAATCTAGGTGACACGCAGTATTTT
CASSSNLGDTQYF
>once|NA|TRBV9|TRBJ1-2
TGTGCCAGCACCCGAGGTCAGGATGGCTACACCTTC
CASTRGQDGYTF
>once|NA|TRBV2|TRBJ1-2
TGTGCCAGCAGTGAAAAACAGTACTATGGCTACACCTTC
CASSEKQYYGYTF
>NA|TRBD2|TRBV29-1|TRBJ2-3
TGCAGCGCTGCGGGGGGAGGCATGGGAGGACCAGATACGCAGTATTTT
CSAAGGGMGGPDTQYF
>NA|NA|TRBV10-3|TRBJ1-4
TGTGCCATCAGTGAGACCGGACTTCATAATGAAAAACTGTTTTTT
CAISETGLHNEKLFF
>NA|NA|TRBV5-4|TRBJ2-7
TGTGCCAGCAGCTTGGCAGGTTCCGAGCAGTACTTC
CASSLAGSEQYF
>NA|TRBD1|TRBV4-1|TRBJ1-6
TGCGCCAGCAGCCAAGAAAACAGGGGATTGGGTTCACCCCTCCACTTT
CASSQENRGLGSPLHF
>NA|TRBD1|TRBV11-2|TRBJ1-1
TGTGCCAGCAGCCCCAACAGGGGCACTGAAGCTTTCTTT
CASSPNRGTEAFF
>NA|NA|TRBV6-5|TRBJ1-1
TGTGCCAGCAGTTACCCAACAGCAAATATGAACACTGAAGCTTTCTTT
CASSYPTANMNTEAFF
>NA|TRBD1|TRBV5-5|TRBJ2-1
TGTGCCAGCAGGTTTGGTTACACAGGGGACTACAATGAGCAGTTCTTC
CASRFGYTGDYNEQFF